The text below deals with one T cell receptor beta chain. The clone's antigen remains unknown. Base qualities were left out, and no much larger clone turns up one base away. The data belong to a study of T cell responses to AZD1222 COVID-19 vaccine (dated by TCRdb to the early 2020s). About the full investigation: A total of approximately 240 trial participants underwent TCR sequencing, of whom 207 had received two doses of AZD1222 and 26 had received two doses of the MenACWY control vaccine. Trial participants were enrolled by age into 18-55, 56-69 and 70-plus year subgroups, with approximately 150, 30 and 60 TCR-sequenced participants respectively. What the work shows at the level of the full study, not this receptor alone: Because no day 14 peak-response samples were available, repertoires were characterized only after the peak T cell response. Vaccine-associated CD4 TCRs spanned the whole spike protein, with dominant responses in regions 160-218 and 743-854. After two AZD1222 doses, spike-specific TCR breadth and depth were significantly higher than at day 0 and than in MenACWY recipients. Only a handful of AZD1222 recipients were SARS-CoV-2 seropositive at baseline, limiting conclusions about previously exposed vaccinees. Participants were mostly white British and included more females than males, and it was suggested by the authors that clonal diversity may have been underestimated. Nearly half of unique spike-specific TCRs reportedly recognized epitopes outside regions mutated in the B.1.351 and B.1.1.7 variants. In the small 56-69-year group, the increase in depth fell short of significance, most likely because of low power.

The CDR3 regions of human TCRbeta chains were analyzed by immunosequencing. The study's own analysis went as follows. Repertoire TCRs were matched against a reference library of SARS-CoV-2-specific TCRs generated with the MIRA antigen-specificity platform. Breadth meant the fraction of unique TCRs that were SARS-CoV-2-associated, whereas depth meant the fraction of total T cells that were SARS-CoV-2-associated. Using the MIRA data, every spike-specific TCR was mapped to the spike region that the TCR reacted to and assigned to either a CD4 or a CD8 class. Log10-transformed breadth and depth values were compared by one-way ANOVA with Sidak's multiple comparisons tests. TCRdb carries this immuneACCESS record with in-frame sequences only. Its versions omit some clonotypes, under half of them owing to an unresolved V gene in the studies checked, with the rest unexplained. V and J calls and clone size come straight from that table; D and trimming were deduced from the DNA. This sample comprises about 75,000 clones, roughly 84% of them detected only once. Of the sample, roughly 18% falls within the top ten clones.

Reading the label with the study, this specimen's time point is: about 28 days (+/-7) after the second vaccine dose. AZD1222 recipients whose second dose came at about 4 weeks and those whose second dose came at about 12 weeks were combined into one group, since spike-specific TCR depth and breadth did not differ between the two schedules. Vaccinee samples came from UK trials COV001 and COV002, including a single-blind randomized controlled phase 2/3 trial of AZD1222 (ChAdOx1 nCoV-19) in healthy adults. For TCRbeta chain sequencing, PBMC samples were collected from trial participants at day 0 and at day 28 after the second dose. In the germline V gene, CDR1 corresponds to SGHRS and CDR2 to YFSETQ. The CDR3 sequence holds 15 residues, the cysteine and phenylalanine included. The CDR3 DNA has 45 bases and is translated from base 1. V is shortened by 3 bases, J by 5 bases, and the region joining them spans 14 bases.

Sample: peripheral blood, taken 28 days after the second AZD1222 dose. The sequence is built from TRBV5-1 and TRBJ1-4, with no confidently assigned D gene. The TCR comes from an adult who received the AZD1222 COVID-19 vaccine. Here is the DNA: TGCGCCAGCAGCTCATACGGGAACCAGAATGAAAAACTGTTTTTT. Its protein is CASSSYGNQNEKLFF.